The entry below gives a single T cell receptor beta chain sequence along with its context. Its cognate antigen is unknown. At the DNA level, this CDR3 is encoded by other sequences in the same sample as well. These data belong to a study of CD8+ T cells in alopecia areata. Notes on the study in general: Tofacitinib did not eliminate many expanded lesional clones from scalp or blood. In scalp, tofacitinib significantly decreased clonality and expanded CD8+ clones among the top 100.

Extracted from the samples, RNA was reverse transcribed into cDNA to serve as the sequencing template. Produced via immunoSEQ multiplex PCR; TCRdb's table is partial and in-frame only. The data contain roughly 170,000 clones, roughly 61% of them singletons. The sample's treatment: oral pan-JAK inhibitor, 5-10 mg twice daily. Punch biopsies of lesional scalp, plus peripheral blood, were taken from alopecia areata patients. Sorting of PBMCs yielded the CD4+ and CD8+ T cells. The CDR3 length is 11 residues. V was cut by 0 bases and J by 8 bases, with 4 bases left in between. Germline lookup yields CDR1 GTSNPN and CDR2 SVGIG (reference sequence).

Sequenced material: CD8+ T cells sorted from blood, taken at week 24, from a patient treated with tofacitinib. The rearrangement links TRBV30 to TRBJ2-2; no clear D. The sequence was obtained from a human donor with alopecia areata. CDR3 loop: CAWSVSGELFF. The CDR3, as DNA: TGTGCCTGGAGTGTCTCTGGGGAGCTGTTTTTT.